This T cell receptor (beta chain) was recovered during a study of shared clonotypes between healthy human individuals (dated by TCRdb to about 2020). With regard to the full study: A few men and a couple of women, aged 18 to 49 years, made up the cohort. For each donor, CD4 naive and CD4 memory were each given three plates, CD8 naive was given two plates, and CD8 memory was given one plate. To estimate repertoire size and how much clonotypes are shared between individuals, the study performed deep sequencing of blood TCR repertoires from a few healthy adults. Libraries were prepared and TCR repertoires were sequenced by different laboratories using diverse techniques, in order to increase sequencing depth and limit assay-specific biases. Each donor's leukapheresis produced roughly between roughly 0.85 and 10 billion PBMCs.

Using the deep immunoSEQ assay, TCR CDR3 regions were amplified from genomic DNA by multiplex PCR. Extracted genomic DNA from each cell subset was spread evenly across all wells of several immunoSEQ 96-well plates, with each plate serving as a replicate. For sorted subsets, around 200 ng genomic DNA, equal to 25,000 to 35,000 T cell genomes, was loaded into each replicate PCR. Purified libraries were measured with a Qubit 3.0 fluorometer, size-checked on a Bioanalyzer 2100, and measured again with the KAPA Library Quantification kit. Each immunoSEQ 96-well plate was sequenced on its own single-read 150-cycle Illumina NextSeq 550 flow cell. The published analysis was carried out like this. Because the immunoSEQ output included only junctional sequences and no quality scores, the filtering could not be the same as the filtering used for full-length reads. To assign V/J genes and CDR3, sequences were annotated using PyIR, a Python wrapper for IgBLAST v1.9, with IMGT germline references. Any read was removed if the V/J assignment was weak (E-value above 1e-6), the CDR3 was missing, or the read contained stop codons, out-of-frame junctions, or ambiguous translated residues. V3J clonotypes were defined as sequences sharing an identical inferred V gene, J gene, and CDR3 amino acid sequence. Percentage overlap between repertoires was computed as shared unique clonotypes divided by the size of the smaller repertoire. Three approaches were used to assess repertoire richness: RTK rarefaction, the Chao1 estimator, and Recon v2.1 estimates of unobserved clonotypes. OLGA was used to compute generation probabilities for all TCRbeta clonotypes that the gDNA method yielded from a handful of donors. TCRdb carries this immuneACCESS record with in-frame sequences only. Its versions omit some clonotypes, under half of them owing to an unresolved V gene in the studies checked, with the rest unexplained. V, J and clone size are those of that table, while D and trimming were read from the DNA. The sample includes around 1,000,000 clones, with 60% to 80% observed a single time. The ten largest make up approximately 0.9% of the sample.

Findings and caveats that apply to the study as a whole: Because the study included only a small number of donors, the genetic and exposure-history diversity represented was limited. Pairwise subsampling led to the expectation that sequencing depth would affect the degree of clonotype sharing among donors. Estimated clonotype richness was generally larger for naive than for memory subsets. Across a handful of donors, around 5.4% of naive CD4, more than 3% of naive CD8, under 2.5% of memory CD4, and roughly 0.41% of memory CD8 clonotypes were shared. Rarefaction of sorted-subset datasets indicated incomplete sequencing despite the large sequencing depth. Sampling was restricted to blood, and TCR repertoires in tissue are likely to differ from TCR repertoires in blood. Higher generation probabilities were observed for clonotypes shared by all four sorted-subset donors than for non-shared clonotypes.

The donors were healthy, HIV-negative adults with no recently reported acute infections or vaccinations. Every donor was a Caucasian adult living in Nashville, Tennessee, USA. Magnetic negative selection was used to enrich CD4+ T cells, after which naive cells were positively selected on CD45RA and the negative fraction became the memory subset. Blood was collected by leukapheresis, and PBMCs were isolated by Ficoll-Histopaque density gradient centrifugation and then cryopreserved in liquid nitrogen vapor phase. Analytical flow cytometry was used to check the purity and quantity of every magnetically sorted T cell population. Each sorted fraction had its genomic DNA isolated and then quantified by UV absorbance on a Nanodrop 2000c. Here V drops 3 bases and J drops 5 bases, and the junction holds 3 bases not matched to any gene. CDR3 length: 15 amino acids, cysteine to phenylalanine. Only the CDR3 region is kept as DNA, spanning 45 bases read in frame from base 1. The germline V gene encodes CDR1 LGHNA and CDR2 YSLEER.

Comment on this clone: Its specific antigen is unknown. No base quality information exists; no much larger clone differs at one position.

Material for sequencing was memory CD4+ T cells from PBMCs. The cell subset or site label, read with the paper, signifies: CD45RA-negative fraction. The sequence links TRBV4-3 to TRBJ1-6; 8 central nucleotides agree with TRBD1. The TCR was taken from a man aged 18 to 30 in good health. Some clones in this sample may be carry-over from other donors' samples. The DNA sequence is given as TGCGCCAGCAGCCAGGGACAGGCGAATAATTCACCCCTCCACTTT. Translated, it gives CASSQGQANNSPLHF.